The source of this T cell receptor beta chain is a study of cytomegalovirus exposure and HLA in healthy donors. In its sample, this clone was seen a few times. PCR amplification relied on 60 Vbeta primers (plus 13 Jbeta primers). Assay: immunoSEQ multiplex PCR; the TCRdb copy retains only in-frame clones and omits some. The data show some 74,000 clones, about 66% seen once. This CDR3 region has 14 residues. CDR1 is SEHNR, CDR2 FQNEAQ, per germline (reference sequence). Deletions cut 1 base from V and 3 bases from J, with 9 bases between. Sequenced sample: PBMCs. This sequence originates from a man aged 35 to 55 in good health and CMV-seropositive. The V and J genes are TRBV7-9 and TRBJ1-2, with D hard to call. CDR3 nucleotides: TGTGCCAGCAGCTTAGGGTACAGCCACTATGGCTACACCTTC. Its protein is CASSLGYSHYGYTF.